The T cell receptor (beta chain) under discussion was sequenced for a study of blood T cells in healthy people across ages. Regarding the study as a whole: PBMCs went unsorted, and a conclusive naive versus antigen-experienced comparison was therefore prevented.

At least 5.5 micrograms of total RNA were extracted per sample. The germline V gene has CDR1 SGHDT and CDR2 YYEEEE. V shed 4 bases, J shed 0 bases, and the junction held 19 bases outside the gene matches. The CDR3 loop spans 21 amino acids. Primed by a sample-barcoded 5' primer and a J-beta primer mix, a second PCR proceeded for about 7 to 11 cycles. TCRdb ran MiXCR on the 5' RACE reads and lists one entry per CDR3 protein. The repertoire holds hundreds of thousands of distinct CDR3 sequences, with more than 50% as singletons. With respect to this clonotype: The antigen is not known. With a much larger clone just one base away, this may be a read error.

The sequence was obtained from a man aged 35-49 years in good health. The source material was blood. The rearrangement uses TRBV5-6 and TRBJ2-3; 11 nucleotides align to TRBD2. CDR3 sequence: CASSPVHQLAGERSSTDTQYF. As DNA, the CDR3 is TGTGCCAGCAGCCCAGTTCATCAACTAGCGGGAGAGCGATCTAGCACAGATACGCAGTATTTT.